This T cell receptor (beta chain) originates from a study of T cell repertoires in cytomegalovirus infection (dated by TCRdb to between 2018 and 2021). For the study in its entirety: The HLA type of each donor mattered for the analysis, because public TCR beta signatures pointed to carriage of CMV infection along with the matching HLA type.

The instrument given in TCRdb is Illumina HiSeq 1500. TCRdb took the public reads, trimmed them with fastp at Q25, ran MiXCR for clone calling and kept in-frame beta chains. Rows with one shared CDR3 protein collapse into an entry with the most common genes and DNA. Here the sample has fewer than 300,000 distinct CDR3 sequences; 20% to 30% occur a single time. The ten largest account for approximately 15% of the sample. What the work shows at the level of the full study, not this receptor alone: In the ex vivo response, HLA-C-restricted CMV-specific TCR beta clonotypes were dominant, and in two of eight donors the single most frequent clonotype came from this HLA-C-restricted group. Carriers of CMV infection plus the relevant HLA type were discriminated by the cumulative frequency of public TCR beta family members in the study cohort and in an independent approximately 360-donor cohort.

The CDR3 has 17 amino acids, counting the end cysteine and phenylalanine. The only DNA kept is the CDR3, 51 bases in frame from the first base. From V the trimming removes 4 bases and from J it removes 0 bases, while the gene matches leave 9 bases of the junction unaccounted for. The germline V gene provides CDR1 SGHRS and CDR2 YFSETQ. With regard to this clonotype: Its specific antigen is unknown. Base quality data are lacking; no much larger clone is found one base away.

The rearranged chain carries TRBV5-1 and TRBJ1-4; 7 bases in the middle match TRBD1. Sequenced input: PBMCs. The TCR comes from a human donor in good health (CMV status not recorded). Some clones in this sample may be carry-over from other donors' samples. The DNA sequence reads TGCGCCAGCAGCACACAGGGGTCGTCGTCAACTAATGAAAAACTGTTTTTT. Translated, it gives CASSTQGSSSTNEKLFF.